Detailed here is one TCR beta chain. Source study methods: As immunoSEQ supplied junction-only sequences (without quality scores), filtering differed. TCRdb's table, derived via immunoSEQ multiplex PCR, lists solely in-frame clones and lacks some. V, J and clone size were drawn from that table, and D and trimming were deduced from the DNA. The top ten clones hold about 11% of a sample with about 600,000 clones, roughly 79% of them seen once. This record belongs to a study of shared clonotypes between healthy human individuals. Trimming removed 4 bases from V and 7 bases from J, with 15 bases in between. CDR3 length: 13 residues. The germline V gene has CDR1 SGHDT and CDR2 YYEEEE.

This TCR was recovered from a woman aged 40 to 50 in good health. Some clones in this sample may be carry-over from other donors' samples. The V gene is TRBV5-6, the J gene TRBJ2-7; TRBD2 might be the D (5 bases). The sequenced sample consisted of PBMCs. This chain's CDR3 is CASSRTQAMEQYF. The DNA for the CDR3 is TGTGCCAGCAGCAGGACTCAGGCAATGGAGCAGTACTTC. Full variable domain (rest looked up from reference TRBV5-6 and TRBJ2-7): DAGVTQSPTHLIKTRGQQVTLRCSPKSGHDTVSWYQQALGQGPQFIFQYYEEEERQRGNFPDRFSGHQFPNYSSELNVNALLLGDSALYLCASSRTQAMEQYFGPGTRLTVT.